This T cell receptor beta chain originates from a study of sequential checkpoint blockade in melanoma. Described treatment: randomized to nivolumab then ipilimumab (arm A) or the reverse (arm B). Assay: immunoSEQ multiplex PCR; the TCRdb copy retains only in-frame clones and omits some. The sample lists about 37,000 clones, roughly 32% occurring once. This sample comprised tumor tissue (inferred from file names), obtained from a patient given nivolumab and ipilimumab in sequence. The source of this sequence is a human donor with melanoma.

The CDR3 DNA sequence: TGTGCCAGTAGTATACCGGGACGGACTAATGAAAAACTGTTTTTT. Its protein product is CASSIPGRTNEKLFF. The gene calls are TRBV19 and TRBJ1-4, with D perhaps TRBD1 (5 bases). Trimming shortened V by 2 bases and J by 2 bases, and 9 bases separated the two germline ends. Germline CDR1 LNHDA, CDR2 SQIVND (reference sequence). This CDR3 spans 15 amino acids.